This TCR beta chain is from a study of blood T cells in healthy people across ages. Sample-barcoded 5' priming and a J-beta primer mix drove a second PCR of 7 to 11 cycles. TCRdb reprocessed the 5' RACE reads via MiXCR and lists one record per CDR3 protein. In the table there are 800,000 or so distinct CDR3 sequences, more than 20% of which are singletons. Note on this clonotype: Antigen specificity is unknown.

Notes on the study in general: Diversity of TCR beta per million T cells declined in a roughly linear way with age.

Germline assignment: CDR1 MDHEN and CDR2 SYDVKM. J lost 1 base, V lost 4 bases, and 5 bases had no gene match. This CDR3 comprises 15 residues. Each sample yielded at least 6 million isolated PBMCs. The sample was also reused in another study, on T cells of mothers and their children. Turning to that study: With the M1S primer of the second PCR, sample barcodes and 2-4 random nucleotides were added. Every mother supplied over 8 million TCR beta CDR3 reads and every child around 3 million.

The rearrangement uses TRBV28 and TRBJ2-3; 7 bases agree with TRBD1. The sequence was obtained from a boy younger than 18 in good health. What was sequenced was blood. The CDR3, as DNA: TGTGCCAGCAGTTACAGGGGCCCTCGCACAGATACGCAGTATTTT. Its translation is CASSYRGPRTDTQYF. The variable domain in full, with the rest retrieved from reference TRBV28 and TRBJ2-3, is DVKVTQSSRYLVKRTGEKVFLECVQDMDHENMFWYRQDPGLGLRLIYFSYDVKMKEKGDIPEGYSVSREKKERFSLILESASTNQTSMYLCASSYRGPRTDTQYFGPGTRLTVL.